Sequencing of this TCR beta chain was carried out in a study of response to subunit inactivated influenza vaccine. As regards this clonotype: A much larger clone sits a single nucleotide away, making a read error possible.

One entry per CDR3 protein, called by TCRdb with MiXCR from the RT-PCR reads. Of hundreds of thousands of distinct CDR3 sequences in the sample, roughly 12% were seen once. These data were also filed under a second study, of T cells expressing NK-cell markers. From that study: TCR beta cDNA was generated via 5'RACE template switching incorporating UMIs.

This material consisted of PBMCs from blood, taken on the day of vaccination. This receptor was obtained from a man in his fifties or sixties who received an inactivated influenza vaccine.

CDR3 sequence: CARSLISYGYTF. CDR3 bases: TGTGCCAGAAGTTTAATCAGTTATGGCTACACCTTC. This sequence joins TRBV12-3 or TRBV12-4 and TRBJ1-2; D is uncertain. The CDR3 totals 12 residues.